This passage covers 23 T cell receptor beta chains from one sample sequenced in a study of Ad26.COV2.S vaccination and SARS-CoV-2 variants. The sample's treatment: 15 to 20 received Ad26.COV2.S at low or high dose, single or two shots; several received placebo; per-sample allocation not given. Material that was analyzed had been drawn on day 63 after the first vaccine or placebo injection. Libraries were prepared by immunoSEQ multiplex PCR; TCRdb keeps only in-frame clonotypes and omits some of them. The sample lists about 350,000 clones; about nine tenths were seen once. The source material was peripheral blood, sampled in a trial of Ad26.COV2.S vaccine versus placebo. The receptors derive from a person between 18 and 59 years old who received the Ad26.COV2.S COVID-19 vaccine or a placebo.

CDR3 protein: CASSQVGSSSYNEQFF. CDR3 nucleotide sequence: TGCGCCAGCAGCCAGGTCGGGTCTTCCTCCTACAATGAGCAGTTCTTC. This chain connects TRBV4-1 to TRBJ2-1; D is uncertain. Trimming left V 3 bases short and J 0 bases short, with 12 bases between. The CDR3 totals 16 residues. The germline CDR1 and CDR2 sequences are MGHRA and YSYEKL.

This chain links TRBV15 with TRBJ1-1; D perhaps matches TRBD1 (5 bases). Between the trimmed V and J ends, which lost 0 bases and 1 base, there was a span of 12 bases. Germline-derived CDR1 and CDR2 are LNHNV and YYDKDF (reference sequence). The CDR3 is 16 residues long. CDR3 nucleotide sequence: TGTGCCACCAGCAGAGATATAGACAGACGGAACACTGAAGCTTTCTTT. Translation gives CATSRDIDRRNTEAFF. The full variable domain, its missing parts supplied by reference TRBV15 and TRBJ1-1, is DAMVIQNPRYQVTQFGKPVTLSCSQTLNHNVMYWYQQKSSQAPKLLFHYYDKDFNNEADTPDNFQSRRPNTSFCFLDIRSPGLGDTAMYLCATSRDIDRRNTEAFFGQGTRLTVV.

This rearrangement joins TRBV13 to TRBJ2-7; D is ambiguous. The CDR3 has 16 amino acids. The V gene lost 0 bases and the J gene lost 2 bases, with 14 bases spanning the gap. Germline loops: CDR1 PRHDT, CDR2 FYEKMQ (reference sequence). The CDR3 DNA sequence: TGTGCCAGCAGCTTAGGAGCGTCAGGTCTTACCTACGAGCAGTACTTC. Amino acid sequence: CASSLGASGLTYEQYF.

In DNA form, the CDR3 reads TGTGCCTGGAGTGGAGGGAATACCTACGAGCAGTACTTC. Protein sequence: CAWSGGNTYEQYF. The V gene is TRBV30, the J gene TRBJ2-7, with a possible D match to TRBD2 (5 bases). Germline loops: CDR1 GTSNPN, CDR2 SVGIG (reference sequence). V lost 1 base and J lost 2, with 9 bases in between. This CDR3 is built from 13 residues.

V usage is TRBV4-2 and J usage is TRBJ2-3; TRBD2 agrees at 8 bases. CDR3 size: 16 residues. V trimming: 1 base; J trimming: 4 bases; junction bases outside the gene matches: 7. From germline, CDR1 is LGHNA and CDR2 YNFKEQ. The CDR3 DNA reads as TGTGCCAGCAGCCAAGGCGCCAGCGGGAGTCCAGATACGCAGTATTTT. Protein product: CASSQGASGSPDTQYF.

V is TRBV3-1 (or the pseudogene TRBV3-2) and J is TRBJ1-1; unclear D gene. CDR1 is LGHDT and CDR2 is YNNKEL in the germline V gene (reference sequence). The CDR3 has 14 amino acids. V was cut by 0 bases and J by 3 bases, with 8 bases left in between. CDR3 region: CASSQDGVYTEAFF. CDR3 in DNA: TGTGCCAGCAGCCAAGATGGGGTCTACACTGAAGCTTTCTTT.

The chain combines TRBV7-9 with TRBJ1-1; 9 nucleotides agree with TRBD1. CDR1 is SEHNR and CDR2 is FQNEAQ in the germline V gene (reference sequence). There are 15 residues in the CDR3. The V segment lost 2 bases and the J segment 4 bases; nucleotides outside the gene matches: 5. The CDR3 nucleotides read TGTGCCAGCAGCTTAACAGGGGGCGCTGTCACTGAAGCTTTCTTT. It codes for CASSLTGGAVTEAFF. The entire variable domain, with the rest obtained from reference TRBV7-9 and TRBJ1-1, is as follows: DTGVSQNPRHKITKRGQNVTFRCDPISEHNRLYWYRQTLGQGPEFLTYFQNEAQLEKSRLLSDRFSAERPKGSFSTLEIQRTEQGDSAMYLCASSLTGGAVTEAFFGQGTRLTVV.

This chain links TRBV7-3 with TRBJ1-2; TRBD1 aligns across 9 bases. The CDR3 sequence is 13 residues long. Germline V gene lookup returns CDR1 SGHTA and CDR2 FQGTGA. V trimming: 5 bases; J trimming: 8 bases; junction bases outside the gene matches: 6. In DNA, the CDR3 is TGTGCCAGCAGCATACAGGGGGCGGAAGGCTACACCTTC. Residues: CASSIQGAEGYTF.

This chain's CDR3 is CASSSRDRQETQYF. The CDR3 DNA follows: TGTGCCAGCAGCTCACGGGACAGACAAGAGACCCAGTACTTC. V is TRBV11-3 and J is TRBJ2-5; 7 bases are a match to TRBD1. The germline gives CDR1 SGHNT, CDR2 YENEEA. Trimming at V came to 4 bases and at J to 2 bases, leaving 4 bases not matched to a gene. The length of the CDR3 is 14 residues.

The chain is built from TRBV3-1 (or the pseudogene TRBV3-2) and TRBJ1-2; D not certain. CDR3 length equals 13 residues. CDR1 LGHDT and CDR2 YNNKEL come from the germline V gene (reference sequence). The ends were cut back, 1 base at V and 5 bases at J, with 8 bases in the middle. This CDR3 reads CASSQAMDYGYTF. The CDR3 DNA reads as TGTGCCAGCAGCCAAGCGATGGATTATGGCTACACCTTC.

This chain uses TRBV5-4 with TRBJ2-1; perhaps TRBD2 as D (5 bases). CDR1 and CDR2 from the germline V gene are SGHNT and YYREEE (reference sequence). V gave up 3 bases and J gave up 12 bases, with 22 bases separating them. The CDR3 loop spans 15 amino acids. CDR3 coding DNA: TGTGCCAGCAGCTCCCGGGAAGTTTTCGTTGAGGTGCAGTTCTTC. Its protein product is CASSSREVFVEVQFF.

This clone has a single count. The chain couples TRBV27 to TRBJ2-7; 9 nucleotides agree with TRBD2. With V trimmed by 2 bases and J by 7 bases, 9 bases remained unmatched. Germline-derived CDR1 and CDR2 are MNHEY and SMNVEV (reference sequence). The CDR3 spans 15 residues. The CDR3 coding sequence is TGTGCCAGCAGTTTACTGGCGGGGGGGACCGTGGAGCAGTACTTC. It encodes CASSLLAGGTVEQYF.

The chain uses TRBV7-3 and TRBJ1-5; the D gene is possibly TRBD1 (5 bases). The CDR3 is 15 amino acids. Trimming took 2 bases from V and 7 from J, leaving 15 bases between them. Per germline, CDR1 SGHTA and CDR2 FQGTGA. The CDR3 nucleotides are TGTGCCAGCAGCTTAGGGGCAGGGATGGACCAGCCCCAGCATTTT. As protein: CASSLGAGMDQPQHF.

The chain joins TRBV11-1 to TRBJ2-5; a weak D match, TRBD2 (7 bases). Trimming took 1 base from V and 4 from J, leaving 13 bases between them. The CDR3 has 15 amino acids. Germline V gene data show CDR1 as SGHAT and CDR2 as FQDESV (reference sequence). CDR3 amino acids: CASSLGRGLAETQYF. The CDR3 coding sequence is TGTGCCAGCAGCTTAGGGCGGGGGCTGGCAGAGACCCAGTACTTC.

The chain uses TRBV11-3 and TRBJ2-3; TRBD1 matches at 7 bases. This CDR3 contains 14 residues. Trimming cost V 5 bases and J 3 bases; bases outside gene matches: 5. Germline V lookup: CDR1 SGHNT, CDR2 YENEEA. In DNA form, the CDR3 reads TGTGCCAGCAGCCTGACAGGGCGAACAGATACGCAGTATTTT. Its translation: CASSLTGRTDTQYF.

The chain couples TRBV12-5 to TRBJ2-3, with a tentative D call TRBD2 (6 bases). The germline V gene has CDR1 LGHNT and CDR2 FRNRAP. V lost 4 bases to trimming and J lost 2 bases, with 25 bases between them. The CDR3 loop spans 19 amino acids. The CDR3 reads CASGWTGAIRDSNTDTQYF. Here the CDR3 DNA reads TGTGCTAGTGGTTGGACTGGAGCGATCCGGGACTCCAACACAGATACGCAGTATTTT. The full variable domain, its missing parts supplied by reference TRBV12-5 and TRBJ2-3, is DARVTQTPRHKVTEMGQEVTMRCQPILGHNTVFWYRQTMMQGLELLAYFRNRAPLDDSGMPKDRFSAEMPDATLATLKIQPSEPRDSAVYFCASGWTGAIRDSNTDTQYFGPGTRLTVL.

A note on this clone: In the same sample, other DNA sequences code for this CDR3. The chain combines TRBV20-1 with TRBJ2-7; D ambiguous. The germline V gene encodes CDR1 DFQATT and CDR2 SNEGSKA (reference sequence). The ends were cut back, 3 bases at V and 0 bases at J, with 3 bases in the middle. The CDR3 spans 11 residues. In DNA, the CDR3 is TGCAGTGCTAGGACCTCCTACGAGCAGTACTTC. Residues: CSARTSYEQYF.

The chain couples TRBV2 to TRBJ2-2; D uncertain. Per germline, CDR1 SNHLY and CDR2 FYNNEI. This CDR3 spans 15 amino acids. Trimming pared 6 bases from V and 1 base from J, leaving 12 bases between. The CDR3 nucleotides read TGTGCCAGCAGGACCAGGATGAGGAACACCGGGGAGCTGTTTTTT. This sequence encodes CASRTRMRNTGELFF.

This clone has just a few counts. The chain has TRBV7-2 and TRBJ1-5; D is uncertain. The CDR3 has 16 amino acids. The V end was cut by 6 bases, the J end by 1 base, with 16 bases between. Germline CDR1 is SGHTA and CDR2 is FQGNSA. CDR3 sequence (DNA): TGTGCCAGCAGTAAGCAAGCAGGATACAGCAATCAGCCCCAGCATTTT. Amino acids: CASSKQAGYSNQPQHF.

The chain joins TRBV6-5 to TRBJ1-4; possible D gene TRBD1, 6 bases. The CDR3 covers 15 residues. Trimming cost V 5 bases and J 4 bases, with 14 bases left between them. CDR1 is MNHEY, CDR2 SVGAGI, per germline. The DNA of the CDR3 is TGTGCCAGCAGTAAACAGACAGGCCGTAATGAAAAACTGTTTTTT. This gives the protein CASSKQTGRNEKLFF.

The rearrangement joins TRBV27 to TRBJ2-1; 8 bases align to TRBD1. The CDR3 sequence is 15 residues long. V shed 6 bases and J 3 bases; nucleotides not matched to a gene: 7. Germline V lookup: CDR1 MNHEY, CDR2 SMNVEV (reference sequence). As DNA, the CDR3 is TGTGCCAGCAGCCCCGGACAGGGACACTACAATGAGCAGTTCTTC. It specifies CASSPGQGHYNEQFF.

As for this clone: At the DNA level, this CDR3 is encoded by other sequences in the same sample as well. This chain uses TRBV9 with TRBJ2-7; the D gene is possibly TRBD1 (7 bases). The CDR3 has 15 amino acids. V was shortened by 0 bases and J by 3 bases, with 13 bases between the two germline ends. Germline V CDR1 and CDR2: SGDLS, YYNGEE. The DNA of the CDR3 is TGTGCCAGCAGCGTAGCGGGGCAGGGGGGCTACGAGCAGTACTTC. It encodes CASSVAGQGGYEQYF.

For the CDR3, the DNA is TGTGCCTATGACAGTTATAATCAGCCCCAGCATTTT. Its protein is CAYDSYNQPQHF. The chain uses TRBV30 and TRBJ1-5; weak D call: TRBD1 (5 bases). V lost 7 bases to trimming and J lost 4 bases, with 11 bases between them. The CDR3 consists of 12 residues. The germline gives CDR1 GTSNPN, CDR2 SVGIG (reference sequence).